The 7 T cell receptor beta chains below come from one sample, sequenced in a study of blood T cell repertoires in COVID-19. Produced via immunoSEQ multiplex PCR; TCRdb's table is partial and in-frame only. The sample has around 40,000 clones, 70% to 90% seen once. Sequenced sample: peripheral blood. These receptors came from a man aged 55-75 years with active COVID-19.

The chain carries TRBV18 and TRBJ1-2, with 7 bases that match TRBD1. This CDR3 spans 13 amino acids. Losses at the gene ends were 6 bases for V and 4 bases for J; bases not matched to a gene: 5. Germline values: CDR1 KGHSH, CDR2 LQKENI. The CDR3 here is CASSPGQAYGYTF. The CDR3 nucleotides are TGTGCCAGCTCCCCCGGACAGGCCTATGGCTACACCTTC.

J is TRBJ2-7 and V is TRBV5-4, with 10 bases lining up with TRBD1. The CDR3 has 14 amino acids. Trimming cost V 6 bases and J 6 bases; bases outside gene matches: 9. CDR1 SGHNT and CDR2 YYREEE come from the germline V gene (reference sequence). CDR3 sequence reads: CASTLDRGTGEQYF. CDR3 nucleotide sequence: TGTGCCAGCACCCTGGACAGGGGGACAGGCGAGCAGTACTTC.

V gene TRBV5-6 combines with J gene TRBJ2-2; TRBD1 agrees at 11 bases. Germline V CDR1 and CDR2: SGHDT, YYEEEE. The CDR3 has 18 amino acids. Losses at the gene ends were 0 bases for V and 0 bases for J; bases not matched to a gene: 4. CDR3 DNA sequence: TGTGCCAGCAGCTTGGCTATGGGACAGGGGGCGAACACCGGGGAGCTGTTTTTT. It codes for CASSLAMGQGANTGELFF. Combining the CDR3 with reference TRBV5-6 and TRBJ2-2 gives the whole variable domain DAGVTQSPTHLIKTRGQQVTLRCSPKSGHDTVSWYQQALGQGPQFIFQYYEEEERQRGNFPDRFSGHQFPNYSSELNVNALLLGDSALYLCASSLAMGQGANTGELFFGEGSRLTVL.

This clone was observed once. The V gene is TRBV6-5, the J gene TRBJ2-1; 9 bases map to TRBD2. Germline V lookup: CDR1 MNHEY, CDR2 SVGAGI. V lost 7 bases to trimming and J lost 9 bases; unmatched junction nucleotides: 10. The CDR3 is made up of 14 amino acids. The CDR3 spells CASTRTSVTSEQFF. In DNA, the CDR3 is TGTGCCAGCACCCGGACTAGCGTCACTTCTGAGCAGTTCTTC.

CDR3 bases: TGTGCCAGCAGCCCGAGAGTGGGCGGGAGGAGGGGTTCCTACGAGCAGTACTTC. Translation gives CASSPRVGGRRGSYEQYF. The genes are TRBV3-1 (or the pseudogene TRBV3-2) and TRBJ2-7; 8 positions agree with TRBD2. After removal of 4 bases from V and 1 base from J, the junction contained 15 bases not matched to a gene. The CDR3 covers 18 residues. Germline CDR1 and CDR2: LGHDT and YNNKEL (reference sequence).

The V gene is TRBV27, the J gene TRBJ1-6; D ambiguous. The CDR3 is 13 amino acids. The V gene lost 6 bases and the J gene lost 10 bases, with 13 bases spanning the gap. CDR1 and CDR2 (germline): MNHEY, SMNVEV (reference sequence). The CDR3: CASSLVPGSPLHF. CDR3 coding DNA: TGTGCCAGCAGCCTGGTCCCCGGGTCACCCCTCCACTTT.

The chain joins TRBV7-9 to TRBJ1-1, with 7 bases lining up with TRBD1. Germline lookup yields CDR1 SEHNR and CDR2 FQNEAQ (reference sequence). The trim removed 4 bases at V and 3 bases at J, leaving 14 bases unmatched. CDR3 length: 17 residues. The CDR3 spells CASSSSLLDRRYTEAFF. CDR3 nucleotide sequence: TGTGCCAGCAGCTCCTCCCTCCTGGACAGGCGATACACTGAAGCTTTCTTT.